Listed below are T cell receptor beta chains from one sample, sequenced in a study of cytomegalovirus exposure and HLA in healthy donors. The repertoire was sequenced with immunoSEQ multiplex PCR; TCRdb's copy has only in-frame clones and lacks some. The sample holds some 110,000 clones, 86% seen once. The specimen was PBMCs. The receptor source for this set is a man aged 18 to 29 in good health and CMV-seronegative. The CDR3 runs from the conserved cysteine through the conserved F or W. The D gene is left open where the match is weak. Where a row states a size, it is once, few, many or the class of an expanded clone; other rows omit it.

v_call,clone_size,j_call,d_call,cdr3_nt,cdr3_aa
TRBV25-1,NA,TRBJ1-2,TRBD1,TGTGCCAGCAGTGATAAGGGACAGGGACGAAGCGGCTACACCTTC,CASSDKGQGRSGYTF
TRBV19,once,TRBJ2-5,TRBD1,TGTGCCAGTAGTTCGCGGACAGGGGGGATAGAGACCCAGTACTTC,CASSSRTGGIETQYF
TRBV19,few,TRBJ2-1,NA,TGTGCCAGTACCCCCCCAGGGTACTCCTACAATGAGCAGTTCTTC,CASTPPGYSYNEQFF
TRBV9,NA,TRBJ1-1,NA,TGTGCCAGCAGCGTAGTTGGAGCTATGAACACTGAAGCTTTCTTT,CASSVVGAMNTEAFF
TRBV7-7,few,TRBJ2-5,TRBD2,TGTGCTAGCAGCTTAGGAGCGGGGGCCCAAGAGACCCAGTACTTC,CASSLGAGAQETQYF
TRBV9,NA,TRBJ1-5,NA,TGTGCCAGCAGCCCCCGGGAGGGGAGGGTCCGGCCCCAGCATTTT,CASSPREGRVRPQHF
TRBV15,NA,TRBJ1-1,TRBD1,TGTGCCACCAGCACACGAAGGACAGGGGGCGGAGGAGAAGCTTTCTTT,CATSTRRTGGGGEAFF
TRBV7-8,few,TRBJ1-2,TRBD1,TGTGCCAGCAGCACCCGGGACAGGGTTTACGGCTACACCTTC,CASSTRDRVYGYTF
TRBV7-9,once,TRBJ2-1,TRBD2,TGTGCCAGCAGCCAAATGACTAGCGGCTCCTACAATGAGCAGTTCTTC,CASSQMTSGSYNEQFF
TRBV6-1,NA,TRBJ1-6,TRBD1,TGTGCCAGCAGTGAATCCATATGGGGACAGGGGGTTGGAAGTCCCTATAATTCACCCCTCCACTTT,CASSESIWGQGVGSPYNSPLHF
TRBV11-1,NA,TRBJ1-1,NA,TGTGCCAGCAGCTTAGACAGGACAACCGTCGGTTGGGGATTCTTT,CASSLDRTTVGWGFF
TRBV11-2,NA,TRBJ1-2,NA,TGTGCCAGCACCCTTCTAGACCGTTTCGACTATGGCTACACCTTC,CASTLLDRFDYGYTF
TRBV19,NA,TRBJ2-2,NA,TGTGCCAGTAGTGGGCCTGTTGACACCGGGGAGCTGTTTTTT,CASSGPVDTGELFF
TRBV7-8,NA,TRBJ2-6,TRBD1,TGTGCCAGCAGCCCCCAGTCGGGACAGATTAGCTCTGGGGCCAACGTCCTGACTTTC,CASSPQSGQISSGANVLTF
TRBV27,NA,TRBJ2-2,TRBD1,TGTGCCAGCAGCCTCGCTCGGGGACAGGACTACGCGAACACCGGGGAGCTGTTTTTT,CASSLARGQDYANTGELFF
TRBV7-9,few,TRBJ2-7,NA,TGTGCCAGCAGCTCCCCAATTAGCGTAGCCTACGAGCAGTACTTC,CASSSPISVAYEQYF
TRBV19,NA,TRBJ2-7,TRBD1,TGTGCCGCGAGAGGACAGGGACGAGGGGAGCAGTACTTC,CAARGQGRGEQYF
TRBV6-1,once,TRBJ2-7,TRBD2,TGTGCCAGCATGACTACTCTAGCGGGTTCCTACGAGCAGTACTTC,CASMTTLAGSYEQYF
TRBV11-1,NA,TRBJ2-2,NA,TGTGCCAGCAGCCACGCGACAGGCTTTAACACCGGGGAGCTGTTTTTT,CASSHATGFNTGELFF